This is a list of T cell receptor beta chains from one sample in a study of T cell changes during pregnancy in multiple sclerosis. The assay was immunoSEQ multiplex PCR, and TCRdb's table has in-frame clones only and misses some. Here the sample spans 50,000 to 60,000 clones, about nine tenths being singletons. Sequencing was performed on peripheral blood, taken in the first trimester of pregnancy. These receptors originate from a female donor in good health, enrolled as a control in a pregnancy study. The CDR3 runs from the conserved cysteine through the conserved F or W. The order of the fields is clone size, J gene, V gene, D gene, CDR3 protein, CDR3 DNA. The D gene is left open where the match is weak. The size field is filled for only some rows; it gives once, few, many or a size class.

- TRBJ2-3 TRBV13 - CASSPPRSRSRGTQYF TGTGCCAGCAGCCCCCCCCGGTCGCGTAGCAGGGGTACGCAGTATTTT
- TRBJ2-7 TRBV27 - CASSFQQLPPYEQYF TGTGCCAGCAGTTTTCAACAGCTACCCCCCTACGAGCAGTACTTC
- TRBJ1-2 TRBV7-9 - CASSSAWEGYTF TGTGCCAGCAGCTCAGCGTGGGAGGGCTACACCTTC
- TRBJ1-1 TRBV18 TRBD1 CASSPGSTHSGTDDEHYTEAFF TGTGCCAGCTCACCGGGGTCTACCCATTCCGGGACAGACGATGAACATTACACTGAAGCTTTCTTT
- TRBJ1-3 TRBV7-2 TRBD1 CASSFKFHRGTGNTIYF TGTGCCAGCAGCTTCAAATTCCACAGGGGGACCGGAAACACCATATATTTT
- TRBJ1-2 TRBV6-6 - CASTSPGISGYTF TGTGCCAGCACCTCCCCAGGGATTAGTGGCTACACCTTC
- TRBJ2-3 TRBV4-1 TRBD1 CASSQTGGLHTDTQYF TGCGCCAGCAGCCAGACAGGGGGTCTACACACAGATACGCAGTATTTT
few TRBJ1-2 TRBV19 - CASSAQTYGYTF TGTGCCAGTAGTGCCCAAACTTATGGCTACACCTTC
- TRBJ2-2 TRBV27 - CASSFRINTGELFF TGTGCCAGCAGTTTCAGGATTAACACCGGGGAGCTGTTTTTT
- TRBJ1-1 TRBV7-6 - CASSLEAGPAEAFF TGTGCCAGCAGCTTAGAGGCGGGGCCGGCTGAAGCTTTCTTT
- TRBJ2-7 TRBV30 TRBD2 CACNSGLAPGGYEQYF TGTGCCTGTAACTCGGGACTAGCCCCAGGGGGCTACGAGCAGTACTTC
- TRBJ2-1 TRBV10-3 TRBD2 CAVKRESVNEQFF TGTGCCGTCAAGCGGGAGTCGGTCAATGAGCAGTTCTTC
- TRBJ2-1 TRBV4-1 - CASSQDQDSYNEQFF TGCGCCAGCAGCCAAGACCAGGATTCCTACAATGAGCAGTTCTTC
- TRBJ2-5 TRBV27 TRBD2 CASGTSEETQYF TGTGCCAGCGGGACTAGCGAAGAGACCCAGTACTTC
few TRBJ1-1 TRBV30 - CAWTAEDTEAFF TGTGCCTGGACCGCCGAGGACACTGAAGCTTTCTTT
- TRBJ1-1 TRBV11-2 - CASSLGRGRRNTEAFF TGTGCCAGCAGCTTAGGCAGGGGCCGAAGGAACACTGAAGCTTTCTTT
- TRBJ1-2 TRBV11-2 - CASSLLRGKGNYGYTF TGTGCCAGCAGCTTACTCCGCGGAAAGGGGAACTATGGCTACACCTTC
- TRBJ1-2 TRBV27 TRBD1 CASSLAGQGVFTF TGTGCCAGCAGTTTGGCGGGACAGGGTGTATTCACCTTC
- TRBJ1-4 TRBV15 TRBD1 CATTRDSYPAPTNEKLFF TGTGCCACCACTCGGGACAGCTACCCAGCCCCAACTAATGAAAAACTGTTTTTT
- TRBJ1-1 TRBV18 - CASSPGQYDTEAFF TGTGCCAGCTCACCCGGACAGTATGACACTGAAGCTTTCTTT
- TRBJ2-2 TRBV7-9 - CASSTQNTGELFF TGTGCCAGCAGCACACAGAACACCGGGGAGCTGTTTTTT
- TRBJ2-5 TRBV4-1 - CASSQPGSETQYF TGCGCCAGCAGCCAACCGGGGAGTGAGACCCAGTACTTC
- TRBJ2-7 TRBV6-1 TRBD1 CASSEAGRGRLLRPYEQYF TGTGCCAGCAGTGAAGCGGGCAGGGGGCGGCTTTTGCGGCCTTACGAGCAGTACTTC
- TRBJ2-3 TRBV5-1 TRBD2 CASSLFGGGTDTQYF TGCGCCAGCAGCTTGTTTGGGGGGGGCACAGATACGCAGTATTTT
- TRBJ2-1 TRBV7-2 TRBD2 CASSLGGGSYNEQFF TGTGCCAGCAGCTTAGGGGGCGGGAGTTACAATGAGCAGTTCTTC
once TRBJ1-2 TRBV28 TRBD1 CASTTSGQGRINYGYTF TGTGCCAGCACCACTAGTGGACAGGGTCGAATTAACTATGGCTACACCTTC
- TRBJ2-6 TRBV5-1 TRBD1 CASSMGQGAGGANVLTF TGCGCCAGCAGCATGGGACAGGGGGCAGGTGGGGCCAACGTCCTGACTTTC
- TRBJ1-3 TRBV5-6 - CASSLSGGPGNTIYF TGTGCCAGCAGCTTGTCGGGGGGCCCTGGAAACACCATATATTTT
- TRBJ2-7 TRBV4-2 - CASSRSVELLSSYEQYF TGTGCCAGCAGCCGCTCCGTTGAGCTCCTGAGCTCCTACGAGCAGTACTTC
once TRBJ2-1 TRBV6-5 - CASSSGTAANEQFF TGTGCCAGCAGTTCGGGGACTGCTGCCAATGAGCAGTTCTTC
- TRBJ2-5 TRBV5-1 - CASSPGGAKETQYF TGCGCCAGCAGCCCCGGAGGAGCCAAAGAGACCCAGTACTTC
- TRBJ2-7 TRBV18 - CASSPVAGEPTYEQYF TGTGCCAGCTCACCGGTTGCAGGGGAACCTACCTACGAGCAGTACTTC
- TRBJ2-2 TRBV14 TRBD1 CASSSRDRGRTGELFF TGTGCCAGCAGCAGCCGGGACAGGGGGCGAACCGGGGAGCTGTTTTTT
- TRBJ2-4 TRBV27 TRBD2 CASRPSGGAKNIQYF TGTGCCAGCCGCCCCTCCGGGGGGGCCAAAAACATTCAGTACTTC
- TRBJ2-1 TRBV4-1 - CASSQGGVRFF TGCGCCAGCAGCCAAGGGGGAGTTCGGTTCTTC
- TRBJ2-2 TRBV10-3 TRBD1 CAISESGTGTGELFF TGTGCCATCAGTGAGTCAGGGACAGGTACCGGGGAGCTGTTTTTT
- TRBJ2-5 TRBV2 - CASRNRVGTQYF TGTGCCAGCAGGAACAGGGTCGGGACCCAGTACTTC
- TRBJ1-1 TRBV18 TRBD1 CASSQGQGSAEAFF TGTGCCAGCTCGCAAGGACAGGGTTCGGCTGAAGCTTTCTTT
once TRBJ1-4 TRBV6-5 - CASSYLGAPGEKLFF TGTGCCAGCAGTTACTTGGGTGCCCCAGGTGAAAAACTGTTTTTT
- TRBJ1-3 TRBV18 TRBD1 CASSPKTGQGTSGNTIYF TGTGCCAGCTCACCGAAAACGGGACAGGGGACGTCTGGAAACACCATATATTTT
- TRBJ2-3 TRBV6-6 - CASSYSRSTDTQYF TGTGCCAGCAGTTACTCGCGGAGCACAGATACGCAGTATTTT
- TRBJ2-3 TRBV10-1 TRBD2 CASSGGGVRDTQYF TGCGCCAGCTCTGGCGGGGGGGTTCGAGATACGCAGTATTTT
- TRBJ2-7 TRBV11-2 TRBD2 CASSLVPILALPYEQYF TGTGCCAGCAGCTTAGTCCCCATACTAGCGCTCCCCTACGAGCAGTACTTC
few TRBJ2-2 TRBV5-4 TRBD2 CASSLEWTSGRRAGELFF TGTGCCAGCAGCTTGGAATGGACTAGCGGGAGAAGGGCCGGGGAGCTGTTTTTT
- TRBJ2-2 TRBV11-2 TRBD2 CASSLDRLADTGELFF TGTGCCAGCAGCTTAGACCGGCTAGCGGACACCGGGGAGCTGTTTTTT
once TRBJ2-1 TRBV19 - CASSIAATPFNEQFF TGTGCCAGTAGTATAGCGGCGACTCCCTTCAATGAGCAGTTCTTC
- TRBJ2-7 TRBV11-2 TRBD2 CASTEGTNEQYF TGTGCCAGCACCGAGGGGACTAACGAGCAGTACTTC
- TRBJ2-5 TRBV5-1 - CASSTGSTETQYF TGCGCCAGCTCCACAGGGTCTACGGAGACCCAGTACTTC
once TRBJ2-7 TRBV6-5 TRBD2 CASSYSKRGALYEQYF TGTGCCAGCAGTTACTCCAAGCGGGGGGCTCTCTACGAGCAGTACTTC
- TRBJ1-1 TRBV9 - CASSVSGLNTEAFF TGTGCCAGCAGCGTATCAGGGCTGAACACTGAAGCTTTCTTT
- TRBJ2-7 TRBV18 - CASSPADSYEQYF TGTGCCAGCTCACCCGCGGACTCCTACGAGCAGTACTTC
few TRBJ1-1 TRBV28 - CASTGIGGAFF TGTGCCAGCACGGGAATAGGTGGAGCTTTCTTT
- TRBJ2-5 TRBV7-6 TRBD2 CASSQGLAGGFETQYF TGTGCCAGCAGCCAAGGCCTAGCGGGAGGTTTCGAGACCCAGTACTTC
- TRBJ1-2 TRBV6-5 TRBD1 CASRTRGQVYGYTF TGTGCCAGCAGAACCAGGGGGCAAGTCTATGGCTACACCTTC
once TRBJ1-4 TRBV11-2 - CASSYLTGIGEKLFF TGTGCCAGCAGCTACCTCACAGGGATAGGGGAAAAACTGTTTTTT
- TRBJ2-3 TRBV5-6 - CASSWGDTQYF TGTGCCAGCAGCTGGGGCGATACGCAGTATTTT
- TRBJ2-5 TRBV4-2 TRBD2 CASSQDPTGGTLGQTQYF TGTGCCAGCAGCCAAGACCCGACGGGAGGCACGCTCGGGCAGACCCAGTACTTC
- TRBJ1-2 TRBV18 TRBD1 CASSPNPGDRAYGYTF TGTGCCAGCTCACCGAACCCCGGGGACAGGGCCTATGGCTACACCTTC
- TRBJ1-2 TRBV4-1 - CASSQETVGYGYTF TGCGCCAGCAGCCAAGAGACAGTGGGCTATGGCTACACCTTC
- TRBJ2-5 TRBV10-3 - CAISESQGRETQYF TGTGCCATCAGTGAGTCTCAGGGGCGGGAGACCCAGTACTTC